A single sample is the source of the 4 T cell receptor beta chains below, sequenced in a study of OX40 agonist ivuxolimab in advanced cancers. Receptors were amplified or captured by the immunoSEQ multiplex PCR assay. In TCRdb, the immuneACCESS table is reduced to in-frame sequences with V and J assigned. These tables do not hold every clone; where another copy was compared, an unresolved V gene accounts for under half, and the others remain unexplained. The sample contains approximately 70,000 clones, around 94% of them found a single time. About a sixth of the sample comes from the top ten. This specimen consisted of CD4+ or CD8+ T cells sorted from blood, obtained in a trial of the OX40 agonist ivuxolimab. These receptors were obtained from an adult with an advanced solid tumor such as melanoma, head and neck, liver or kidney cancer.

V and J are TRBV4-1 and TRBJ1-3; 11 nucleotides agree with TRBD1. The V segment lost 4 bases and the J segment 2 bases; nucleotides outside the gene matches: 10. This CDR3 has 18 residues. Germline values: CDR1 MGHRA, CDR2 YSYEKL. The CDR3 is CASSLGTGGLITGNTIYF. The CDR3, as DNA: TGCGCCAGCAGCCTTGGGACAGGGGGATTAATCACTGGAAACACCATATATTTT.

The chain uses TRBV9 and TRBJ1-3; perhaps TRBD1 as D (5 bases). Trimming took 2 bases from V and 3 from J, leaving 12 bases between them. CDR1 and CDR2 from the germline V gene are SGDLS and YYNGEE. The CDR3 has 15 amino acids. CDR3 region: CASSVGGLDGNTIYF. The CDR3 DNA sequence: TGTGCCAGCAGCGTTGGGGGGTTAGATGGAAACACCATATATTTT.

The genes are TRBV7-3 and TRBJ1-1, with TRBD1 as a possible D gene (5 bases). Germline loops: CDR1 SGHTA, CDR2 FQGTGA. V was shortened by 0 bases and J by 4 bases, with 9 bases between the two germline ends. CDR3 size: 14 residues. DNA of the CDR3: TGTGCCAGCAGCTTAACGGGGACGGGCACTGAAGCTTTCTTT. It encodes CASSLTGTGTEAFF. The full variable domain, with the rest looked up from reference TRBV7-3 and TRBJ1-1, is GAGVSQTPSNKVTEKGKYVELRCDPISGHTALYWYRQSLGQGPEFLIYFQGTGAADDSGLPNDRFFAVRPEGSVSTLKIQRTERGDSAVYLCASSLTGTGTEAFFGQGTRLTVV.

The chain joins TRBV13 to TRBJ1-2; unclear D gene. The CDR3 runs 13 residues. Trimming stripped 0 bases from V and 1 base from J, with 3 bases between. Germline CDR1 PRHDT, CDR2 FYEKMQ (reference sequence). In nucleotides, the CDR3 is TGTGCCAGCAGCTTAGGCCATAACTATGGCTACACCTTC. Translating it yields CASSLGHNYGYTF. The full variable domain, completed using reference TRBV13 and TRBJ1-2, is AAGVIQSPRHLIKEKRETATLKCYPIPRHDTVYWYQQGPGQDPQFLISFYEKMQSDKGSIPDRFSAQQFSDYHSELNMSSLELGDSALYFCASSLGHNYGYTFGSGTRLTVV.